The 32 T cell receptor beta chains presented below share a single source sample, sequenced in a study of T cells in localized non-small cell lung cancer. Method: immunoSEQ multiplex PCR; TCRdb's copy keeps in-frame clones and lacks some. The sample has roughly 48,000 clones, approximately 75% seen once. The sequencing used peripheral blood, collected before any cancer treatment. The receptors originated from a man aged 35-69 years with stage I squamous cell lung carcinoma.

This chain joins TRBV30 and TRBJ1-5; 10 positions match TRBD1. The CDR3 contains 15 residues. Germline V CDR1 and CDR2: GTSNPN, SVGIG (reference sequence). The V segment lost 3 bases and the J segment 1 base; nucleotides outside the gene matches: 3. In nucleotides, the CDR3 is TGTGCCTGGAGCCGGGACAGGGGAAGCAATCAGCCCCAGCATTTT. The encoded protein is CAWSRDRGSNQPQHF.

The chain couples TRBV19 to TRBJ1-6; D gene unclear. From germline, CDR1 is LNHDA and CDR2 SQIVND (reference sequence). Trimming pared 4 bases from V and 7 bases from J, leaving 14 bases between. This CDR3 has 15 amino acids. The CDR3 region is CASSTATSDNSPLHF. CDR3 DNA sequence: TGTGCCAGTAGTACGGCGACAAGTGACAATTCACCCCTCCACTTT.

This clone showed up just a few times. V is TRBV11-2 and J is TRBJ1-1; TRBD1 matches 7 bases. Germline V gives CDR1 SGHAT, CDR2 FQNNGV. The CDR3 is 13 amino acids. Trimming took 5 bases from V and 8 from J; bases not matched to a gene: 8. The CDR3 sequence: CASSLASTGEAFF. As DNA, the CDR3 is TGTGCCAGCAGCCTAGCATCGACAGGGGAAGCTTTCTTT.

The gene calls are TRBV19 and TRBJ1-1; possibly TRBD1 for D (6 bases). This CDR3 region has 14 residues. Germline lookup yields CDR1 LNHDA and CDR2 SQIVND (reference sequence). Trimming shortened V by 10 bases and J by 1 base, and 16 bases separated the two germline ends. The CDR3 nucleotides read TGTGCCACCCACTTAGGGGGTCGGAACACTGAAGCTTTCTTT. As protein: CATHLGGRNTEAFF. Variable domain in full (rest from reference TRBV19 and TRBJ1-1): DGGITQSPKYLFRKEGQNVTLSCEQNLNHDAMYWYRQDPGQGLRLIYYSQIVNDFQKGDIAEGYSVSREKKESFPLTVTSAQKNPTAFYLCATHLGGRNTEAFFGQGTRLTVV.

This rearrangement joins TRBV30 to TRBJ1-5; D call uncertain. V gave up 7 bases and J gave up 1 base, with 8 bases separating them. The CDR3 runs 12 residues. Germline V gene sequence: CDR1 GTSNPN, CDR2 SVGIG (reference sequence). The CDR3 here is CASKGSNQPQHF. For the CDR3, the DNA is TGTGCCTCAAAAGGAAGCAATCAGCCCCAGCATTTT.

The DNA of the CDR3 is TGTGCCACCACGGGGGGGTGGGATGGCTACACCTTC. It codes for CATTGGWDGYTF. This chain connects TRBV2 to TRBJ1-2; a possible D gene is TRBD1 (5 bases). Germline V lookup: CDR1 SNHLY, CDR2 FYNNEI. The CDR3 extends over 12 amino acids. Deletions cut 10 bases from V and 6 bases from J, with 15 bases between.

Note on this clone: A junction end diverges from the germline sequence, so it may reflect a read error. As DNA, the CDR3 is TGTACCAGCAGAAGAAGCAGGGGGGAGAATTCACCCCTCCACTTT. Protein product: CTSRRSRGENSPLHF. This chain uses TRBV2 with TRBJ1-6, with TRBD1 identical over 7 bases. Germline V CDR1 and CDR2: SNHLY, FYNNEI. The CDR3 has 15 amino acids.

The chain is built from TRBV7-8 and TRBJ2-3, with D possibly being TRBD1 (6 bases). Trimming pared 4 bases from V and 0 bases from J, leaving 14 bases between. This CDR3 has 16 amino acids. In germline, CDR1 is SGHVS, CDR2 FQNEAQ. CDR3 residues: CASSWLRDTSTDTQYF. CDR3 DNA sequence: TGTGCCAGCAGCTGGCTAAGGGACACAAGCACAGATACGCAGTATTTT. Filled out from reference TRBV7-8 and TRBJ2-3, the complete variable domain reads GAGVSQSPRYKVAKRGQDVALRCDPISGHVSLFWYQQALGQGPEFLTYFQNEAQLDKSGLPSDRFFAERPEGSVSTLKIQRTQQEDSAVYLCASSWLRDTSTDTQYFGPGTRLTVL.

The chain carries TRBV27 and TRBJ2-6, with 8 bases aligning to TRBD1. The V segment lost 8 bases and the J segment 10 bases; nucleotides outside the gene matches: 16. Germline loops: CDR1 MNHEY, CDR2 SMNVEV (reference sequence). The CDR3 is 16 residues long. CDR3 coding DNA: TGTGCCAGCCGCCTCGGGACAGGTCCCTCGCCAAACGTCCTGACTTTC. It yields the protein CASRLGTGPSPNVLTF.

J is TRBJ1-4 and V is TRBV6-5, with D possibly matching TRBD1 (6 bases). CDR3 length: 14 amino acids. Germline CDR1 MNHEY, CDR2 SVGAGI. V lost 7 bases to trimming and J lost 4 bases, with 13 bases between them. CDR3 residues: CASKPQGHNEKLFF. The CDR3 region has the DNA TGTGCCAGCAAACCCCAGGGGCATAATGAAAAACTGTTTTTT.

Turning to this clone: An end of the junction does not agree with germline; a read error may underlie this. This chain links TRBV14 with TRBJ2-5; D not resolved. The CDR3 length is 13 residues. Germline values: CDR1 SGHDN, CDR2 FVKESK. The CDR3 region has the DNA TGTGCCAGCAACCAAGGGCAGCAAGAGACCCAGTACTTC. As protein: CASNQGQQETQYF.

CDR3 region: CASYATGQRGPLHF. CDR3 in DNA: TGTGCCAGCTACGCGACAGGGCAAAGAGGACCCCTCCACTTT. The rearrangement links TRBV2 to TRBJ1-6; 7 positions agree with TRBD1. The CDR3 consists of 14 residues. Trimming took 8 bases from V and 12 from J; bases not matched to a gene: 13. The V gene's germline CDR1 is SNHLY and CDR2 FYNNEI.

The rearrangement uses TRBV23-1 and TRBJ1-1, with unresolved D. Being an ORF, TRBV23-1 has a function that is uncertain. CDR3 length: 13 amino acids. V lost 4 bases, J lost 8 bases, and 14 bases lay in between. In nucleotides, the CDR3 is TGCGCCAGCAGTCGCGGTTGTAGCGAGGAAGCTTTCTTT. It specifies CASSRGCSEEAFF.

In this sample, this clone turned up once. The chain is built from TRBV10-3 and TRBJ2-2; 9 bases align to TRBD1. CDR3 size: 14 residues. Trimming took 6 bases from V and 6 from J; bases not matched to a gene: 5. Germline CDR1 and CDR2: ENHRY and SYGVKD. This CDR3 reads CAIRATGGAGELFF. The CDR3, as DNA: TGTGCCATCAGGGCGACAGGGGGAGCCGGGGAGCTGTTTTTT.

V and J are TRBV6-5 and TRBJ1-5, with 10 nucleotides matching TRBD1. The J segment lost 3 bases and the V segment lost 5 bases, leaving 1 base of the junction unmatched. Germline V gives CDR1 MNHEY, CDR2 SVGAGI. This CDR3 region has 14 residues. CDR3: CASSGTGVNQPQHF. The DNA of the CDR3 is TGTGCCAGCAGTGGGACAGGGGTCAATCAGCCCCAGCATTTT.

This chain joins TRBV14 and TRBJ1-2; TRBD1 might be the D (5 bases). The CDR3 runs 14 residues. Looked up from germline, CDR1 is SGHDN and CDR2 is FVKESK. Between the trimmed V and J ends, which lost 1 base and 5 bases, there was a span of 11 bases. DNA for the CDR3: TGTGCCAGCAGCCAAGGGAGGGGCATTTATGGCTACACCTTC. Its protein is CASSQGRGIYGYTF.

The rearrangement uses TRBV18 and TRBJ2-2, with TRBD1 matching over 11 bases. This CDR3 has 17 amino acids. V was pared by 2 bases and J by 10 bases, with 12 bases of the junction left unmatched. The germline V gene encodes CDR1 KGHSH and CDR2 LQKENI. The CDR3 DNA reads TGTGCCAGCTCACCAAGGGCACCGGACAGGGGGCGCGAGGAGCTGTTTTTT. Translated, it gives CASSPRAPDRGREELFF.

This clone has only one observation. V gene TRBV28 combines with J gene TRBJ1-4; D call uncertain. The ends were cut back, 6 bases at V and 3 bases at J, with 11 bases in the middle. The length of the CDR3 is 14 residues. Germline-derived CDR1 and CDR2 are MDHEN and SYDVKM. The CDR3 DNA reads as TGTGCCAGCAGCCTGGGCGGGCCTAATGAAAAACTGTTTTTT. Translating it yields CASSLGGPNEKLFF.

The chain recombines TRBV19 with TRBJ1-4; D is undetermined. In germline, CDR1 is LNHDA, CDR2 SQIVND (reference sequence). Trimming removed 1 base from V and 8 bases from J, with 8 bases in between. This CDR3 contains 13 residues. The CDR3 region is CASSIGDSEKLFF. Written as DNA, the CDR3 is TGTGCCAGTAGTATAGGAGACTCGGAAAAACTGTTTTTT.

The chain uses TRBV6-4 and TRBJ2-6, with no clear D. CDR1 and CDR2 (germline): MRHNA, SNTAGT. There are 13 residues in the CDR3. V shed 2 bases and J shed 2 bases, with 1 base lying between them. CDR3 sequence: CASSDAGANVLTF. CDR3 in DNA: TGTGCCAGCAGTGACGCTGGGGCCAACGTCCTGACTTTC.

The rearrangement joins TRBV28 to TRBJ2-7; 9 nucleotides agree with TRBD1. Per the germline V gene, CDR1 is MDHEN and CDR2 is SYDVKM. The CDR3 spans 13 residues. Trimming removed 3 bases from V and 6 bases from J; junction bases left unmatched: 3. DNA for the CDR3: TGTGCCAGCAGTTTCCGGGACAGGGTCGAGCAGTACTTC. It encodes CASSFRDRVEQYF.

V usage is TRBV29-1 and J usage is TRBJ2-1; maybe TRBD2 (6 bases). Germline assignment: CDR1 SQVTM and CDR2 ANQGSEA. Trimming took 3 bases from V and 0 from J, leaving 15 bases between them. The CDR3 runs 16 residues. This CDR3 is CSVDDWDFSSYNEQFF. CDR3 coding DNA: TGCAGCGTTGACGATTGGGACTTCTCCTCCTACAATGAGCAGTTCTTC.

The chain couples TRBV5-4 to TRBJ1-3; a possible D gene is TRBD1 (5 bases). V dropped 0 bases and J dropped 4 bases, with 14 bases sitting between them. Germline V gene data show CDR1 as SGHNT and CDR2 as YYREEE (reference sequence). The CDR3 covers 16 residues. In nucleotides, the CDR3 is TGTGCCAGCAGCTTGGGGGGACGGAGACGAGGAAACACCATATATTTT. This sequence encodes CASSLGGRRRGNTIYF.

The chain is built from TRBV6-4 and TRBJ1-1; 8 bases match TRBD1. The CDR3 runs to 14 residues. CDR1 MRHNA and CDR2 SNTAGT come from the germline V gene. J gave up 12 bases and V 2 bases, and 11 bases lay outside the gene matches. CDR3 residues: CASSDGPLTGETFF. The CDR3 DNA sequence: TGTGCCAGCAGTGACGGCCCCTTGACAGGGGAGACTTTCTTT.

This chain uses TRBV4-3 with TRBJ1-1; 7 bases fit TRBD1. The J segment lost 8 bases and the V segment lost 1 base, leaving 7 bases of the junction unmatched. From germline, CDR1 is LGHNA and CDR2 YSLEER. This CDR3 region has 14 residues. Here the CDR3 DNA reads TGCGCCAGCAGCCAAGGAACTCACAGGGGCGAAGCTTTCTTT. Protein sequence: CASSQGTHRGEAFF.

Only a few counts were recorded for this clone. This chain joins TRBV7-9 and TRBJ1-1; 7 bases align to TRBD1. J lost 1 base, V lost 5 bases, and 10 bases had no gene match. The CDR3 covers 16 residues. Germline CDR1 reads SEHNR; CDR2 reads FQNEAQ (reference sequence). Written as DNA, the CDR3 is TGTGCCAGCAGCACCGACAGGGACTTAGGGAACACTGAAGCTTTCTTT. Amino acids: CASSTDRDLGNTEAFF.

This chain links TRBV28 with TRBJ2-7; TRBD1 matches at 9 bases. CDR1 is MDHEN and CDR2 is SYDVKM in the germline V gene. This CDR3 has 15 amino acids. With 5 bases clipped from V and 5 bases from J, the junction kept 10 bases outside the gene matches. This chain's CDR3 is CASSTFGQGSDEQYF. CDR3 sequence (DNA): TGTGCCAGCAGTACCTTTGGACAGGGGTCCGACGAGCAGTACTTC.

The chain links TRBV28 to TRBJ2-3; D gene unclear. Germline V gene data show CDR1 as MDHEN and CDR2 as SYDVKM. V was shortened by 8 bases and J by 2 bases, with 11 bases between the two germline ends. The CDR3 length is 13 residues. The CDR3 here is CASEVHLTDTQYF. CDR3 coding DNA: TGTGCCAGCGAGGTCCACCTCACAGATACGCAGTATTTT.

This clone was seen a few times. The gene calls are TRBV28 and TRBJ1-2, with D perhaps TRBD1 (6 bases). The CDR3 is 18 residues long. The V end lost 0 bases, the J end lost 0 bases, and 17 bases lay between the germline ends. Per germline, CDR1 MDHEN and CDR2 SYDVKM. In DNA, the CDR3 is TGTGCCAGCAGTTTATGGGGGGACACCCGATCAGCTAACTATGGCTACACCTTC. Amino acids: CASSLWGDTRSANYGYTF.

The genes are TRBV7-6 and TRBJ2-5, with 7 bases identical to TRBD1. With 1 base clipped from V and 2 bases from J, the junction kept 7 bases outside the gene matches. The length of the CDR3 is 16 residues. Germline V gives CDR1 SGHVS, CDR2 FNYEAQ. The DNA of the CDR3 is TGTGCCAGCAGCTTAGGTCAGGGGACAGCACAAGAGACCCAGTACTTC. This sequence encodes CASSLGQGTAQETQYF.

The rearrangement joins TRBV6-1 to TRBJ1-2; 10 bases match TRBD1. This CDR3 is 12 amino acids long. V shed 6 bases, J shed 8 bases, and the junction held 3 bases outside the gene matches. The V gene's germline CDR1 is MNHNS and CDR2 SASEGT. The CDR3 spells CASRGDRGGYTF. CDR3 sequence (DNA): TGTGCCAGCAGGGGGGACAGGGGCGGCTACACCTTC.

This chain uses TRBV27 with TRBJ1-6; the D gene is possibly TRBD1 (5 bases). The V gene's germline CDR1 is MNHEY and CDR2 SMNVEV (reference sequence). This CDR3 contains 15 residues. Trimming took off 5 bases at V and 7 bases at J, with 15 bases between the two ends. As DNA, the CDR3 is TGTGCCAGCAGTCCCCAGGGTTACCGAAATTCACCCCTCCACTTT. It specifies CASSPQGYRNSPLHF.